This entry is about one T cell receptor beta chain. CDR1 and CDR2 from the germline V gene are LGHDT and YNNKEL (reference sequence). This CDR3 has 18 amino acids. The junction had 11 bases not matched to a gene; V was cut back by 5 bases and J by 0 bases. The sample originates from a study of control samples from healthy donors and cancer patients. The repertoire was sequenced with immunoSEQ multiplex PCR; TCRdb's copy has only in-frame clones and lacks some. Of 70,000 to 90,000 clones in the sample, around 94% are singletons; the top ten hold 4.8%. The sequenced sample was blood. J is TRBJ2-3 and V is TRBV3-1 (or the pseudogene TRBV3-2); 10 bases map to TRBD2. The TCR comes from a woman younger than 35 in good health. The CDR3 loop reads CASSAVLNSGGSTDTQYF. The CDR3 region has the DNA TGTGCCAGCAGCGCTGTGCTTAATAGCGGGGGGAGCACAGATACGCAGTATTTT.